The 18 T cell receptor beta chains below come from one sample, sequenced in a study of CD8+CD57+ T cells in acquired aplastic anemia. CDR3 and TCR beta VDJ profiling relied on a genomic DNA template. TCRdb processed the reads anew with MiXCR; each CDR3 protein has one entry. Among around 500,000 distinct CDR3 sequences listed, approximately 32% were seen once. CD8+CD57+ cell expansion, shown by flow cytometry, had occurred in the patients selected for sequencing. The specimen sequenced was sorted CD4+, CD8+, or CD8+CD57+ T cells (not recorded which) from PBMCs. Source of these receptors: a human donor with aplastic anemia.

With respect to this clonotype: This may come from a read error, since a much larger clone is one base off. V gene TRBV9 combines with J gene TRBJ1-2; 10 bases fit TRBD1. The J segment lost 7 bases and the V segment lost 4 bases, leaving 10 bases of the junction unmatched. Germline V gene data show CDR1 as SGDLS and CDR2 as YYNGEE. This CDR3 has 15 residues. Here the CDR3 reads CASSIGTGADCGYTF. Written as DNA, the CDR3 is TGTGCCAGCAGCATCGGGACAGGGGCGGACTGTGGCTACACCTTC.

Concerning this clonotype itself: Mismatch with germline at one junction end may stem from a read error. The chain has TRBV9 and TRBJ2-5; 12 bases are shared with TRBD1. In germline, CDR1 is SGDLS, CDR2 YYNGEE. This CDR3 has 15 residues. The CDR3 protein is CASSAEGQGAETRYF. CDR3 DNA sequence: TGTGCCAGCAGCGCAGAGGGACAGGGGGCCGAGACCCGGTACTTC.

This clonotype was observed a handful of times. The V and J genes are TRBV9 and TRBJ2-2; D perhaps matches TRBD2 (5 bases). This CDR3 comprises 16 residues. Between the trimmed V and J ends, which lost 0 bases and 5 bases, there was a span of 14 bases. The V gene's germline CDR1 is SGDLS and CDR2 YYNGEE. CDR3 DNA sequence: TGTGCCAGCAGCGTAGACCCCCTCGGAGGAACCGGGGAGCTGTTTTTT. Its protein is CASSVDPLGGTGELFF.

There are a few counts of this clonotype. The CDR3 here is CASSPGLENSYEQYF. The CDR3 nucleotides read TGTGCCAGCAGCCCGGGACTAGAGAACTCCTACGAGCAGTACTTC. The rearrangement links TRBV4-2 to TRBJ2-7; 8 nucleotides match TRBD2. In germline, CDR1 is LGHNA, CDR2 YNFKEQ. V lost 4 bases, J lost 0 bases, and 5 bases stayed unmatched. The CDR3 extends over 15 amino acids.

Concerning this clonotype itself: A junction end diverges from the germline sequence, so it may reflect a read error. CDR3 amino acids: CACSPTGGMRSFF. The CDR3 region has the DNA TGTGCCTGCAGCCCAACAGGGGGCATGAGGTCTTTCTTT. The rearrangement uses TRBV25-1 and TRBJ1-1, with 9 bases fitting TRBD1. The germline V gene encodes CDR1 MGHDK and CDR2 SYGVNS. The CDR3 extends over 13 amino acids.

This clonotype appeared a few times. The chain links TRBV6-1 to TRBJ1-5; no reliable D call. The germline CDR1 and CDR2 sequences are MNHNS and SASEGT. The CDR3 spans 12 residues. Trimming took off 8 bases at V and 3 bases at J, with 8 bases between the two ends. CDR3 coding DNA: TGTGCCAGCGGCTTAAACAATCAGCCCCAGCATTTT. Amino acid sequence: CASGLNNQPQHF.

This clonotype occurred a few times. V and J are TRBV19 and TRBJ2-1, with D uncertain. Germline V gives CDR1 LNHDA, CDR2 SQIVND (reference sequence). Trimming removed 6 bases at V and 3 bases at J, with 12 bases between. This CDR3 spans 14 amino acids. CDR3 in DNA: TGTGCCAGTAGGGAAGGAATACGCTACAATGAGCAGTTCTTC. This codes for CASREGIRYNEQFF.

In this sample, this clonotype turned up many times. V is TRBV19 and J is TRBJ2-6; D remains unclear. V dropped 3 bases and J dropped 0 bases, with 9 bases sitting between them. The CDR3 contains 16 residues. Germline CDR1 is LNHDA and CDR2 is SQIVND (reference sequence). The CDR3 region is CASSIRGNSGANVLTF. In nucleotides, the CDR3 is TGTGCCAGTAGTATCCGCGGAAACTCTGGGGCCAACGTCCTGACTTTC. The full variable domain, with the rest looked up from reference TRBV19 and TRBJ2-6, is DGGITQSPKYLFRKEGQNVTLSCEQNLNHDAMYWYRQDPGQGLRLIYYSQIVNDFQKGDIAEGYSVSREKKESFPLTVTSAQKNPTAFYLCASSIRGNSGANVLTFGAGSRLTVL.

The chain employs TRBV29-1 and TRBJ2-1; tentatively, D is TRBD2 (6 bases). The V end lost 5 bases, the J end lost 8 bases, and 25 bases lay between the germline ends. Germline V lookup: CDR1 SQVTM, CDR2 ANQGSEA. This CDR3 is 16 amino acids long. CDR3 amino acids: CSVTTKTSGTGDEQFF. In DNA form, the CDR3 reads TGCAGCGTTACTACTAAAACATCCGGGACTGGGGATGAGCAGTTCTTC.

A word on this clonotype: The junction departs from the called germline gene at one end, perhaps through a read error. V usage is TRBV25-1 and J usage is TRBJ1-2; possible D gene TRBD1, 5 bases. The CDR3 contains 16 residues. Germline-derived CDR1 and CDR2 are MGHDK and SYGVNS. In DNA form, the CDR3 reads TGTGCCAGCAGTGAAAATCGGTGGGGCGCTAACTCTGGCTACACCTTC. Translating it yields CASSENRWGANSGYTF.

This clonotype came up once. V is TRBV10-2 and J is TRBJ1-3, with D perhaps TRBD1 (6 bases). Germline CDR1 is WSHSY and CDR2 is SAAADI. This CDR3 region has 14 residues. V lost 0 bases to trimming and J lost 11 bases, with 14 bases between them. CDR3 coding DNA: TGCGCCAGCAGTGAGTCGGGACAAGTCAGATCCATATATTTT. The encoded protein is CASSESGQVRSIYF.

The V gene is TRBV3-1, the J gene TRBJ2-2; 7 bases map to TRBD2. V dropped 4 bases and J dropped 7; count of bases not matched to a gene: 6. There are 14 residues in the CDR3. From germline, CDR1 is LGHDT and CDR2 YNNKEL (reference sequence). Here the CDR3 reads CASSLREGGGELFF. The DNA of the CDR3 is TGTGCCAGCAGCCTTAGGGAGGGAGGCGGGGAGCTGTTTTTT.

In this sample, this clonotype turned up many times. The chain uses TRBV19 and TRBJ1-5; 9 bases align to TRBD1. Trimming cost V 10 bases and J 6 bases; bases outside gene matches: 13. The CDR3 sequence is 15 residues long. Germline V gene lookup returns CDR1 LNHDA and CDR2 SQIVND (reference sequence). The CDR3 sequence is CATQAGQGQGQPQHF. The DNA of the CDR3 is TGTGCCACCCAAGCGGGACAGGGACAAGGTCAGCCCCAGCATTTT.

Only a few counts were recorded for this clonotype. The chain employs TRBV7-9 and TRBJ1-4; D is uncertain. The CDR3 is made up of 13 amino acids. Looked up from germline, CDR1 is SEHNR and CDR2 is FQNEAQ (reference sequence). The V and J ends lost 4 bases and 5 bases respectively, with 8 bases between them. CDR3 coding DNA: TGTGCCAGCAGCTGGAATGAGAATGAAAAACTGTTTTTT. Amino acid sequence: CASSWNENEKLFF.

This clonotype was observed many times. CDR3 amino acids: CASSIGGVPEAFF. The CDR3 DNA reads as TGTGCCAGTAGTATAGGAGGGGTTCCTGAAGCTTTCTTT. The V and J genes are TRBV19 and TRBJ1-1; D possibly corresponds to TRBD1 (5 bases). From germline, CDR1 is LNHDA and CDR2 SQIVND (reference sequence). V lost 1 base to trimming and J lost 6 bases, with 9 bases between them. This CDR3 has 13 residues.

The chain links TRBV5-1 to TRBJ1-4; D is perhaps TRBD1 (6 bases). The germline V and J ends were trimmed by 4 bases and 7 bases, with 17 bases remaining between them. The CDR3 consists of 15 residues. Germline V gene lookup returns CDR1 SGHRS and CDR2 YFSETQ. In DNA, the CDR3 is TGCGCCAGCAGCCCGGAGAGGGGGTTAGGTGAAAAACTGTTTTTT. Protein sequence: CASSPERGLGEKLFF. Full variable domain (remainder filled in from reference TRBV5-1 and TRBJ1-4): KAGVTQTPRYLIKTRGQQVTLSCSPISGHRSVSWYQQTPGQGLQFLFEYFSETQRNKGNFPGRFSGRQFSNSRSEMNVSTLELGDSALYLCASSPERGLGEKLFFGSGTQLSVL.

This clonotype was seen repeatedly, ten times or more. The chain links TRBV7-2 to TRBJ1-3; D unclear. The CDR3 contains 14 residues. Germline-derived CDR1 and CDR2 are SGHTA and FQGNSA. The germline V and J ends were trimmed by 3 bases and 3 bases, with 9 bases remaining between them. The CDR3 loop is CASSFQQDGNTIYF. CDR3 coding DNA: TGTGCCAGCAGCTTTCAGCAGGATGGAAACACCATATATTTT.

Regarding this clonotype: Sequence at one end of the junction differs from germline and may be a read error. This CDR3 reads CSARNDNRGKTYGHTF. The CDR3 nucleotides are TGCAGTGCTAGAAATGATAACAGGGGAAAGACCTATGGCCACACCTTC. The chain joins TRBV20-1 to TRBJ1-2, with 7 positions matching TRBD1. The length of the CDR3 is 16 residues. Per the germline V gene, CDR1 is DFQATT and CDR2 is SNEGSKA (reference sequence).